Listed below are T cell receptor beta chains from one sample, sequenced in a study of T cell repertoires in cytomegalovirus infection. Which antigens these TCRs recognize remains unknown. TCRdb recomputed calls from the reads with MiXCR, one row per CDR3 protein. This sample has about 830,000 distinct CDR3 sequences, with around a third found just once. The sample was cultured CD8+ T cells from PBMCs, taken from culture after CMV antigen stimulation. All receptors come from a human donor in good health (CMV status not recorded). Some clones in this sample may be carry-over from other donors' samples. CDR3s include the opening cysteine and the closing phenylalanine or tryptophan. D genes are given only for firm matches. A clone size is listed for some rows: how often the clone was seen (once, few, many), or a class if it is expanded.

TRBJ2-5,TRBV19,-,-,TGTGCCAGTAGTACCGGACAAAAATGGTACCAAGAGACCCAGTACTTC,CASSTGQKWYQETQYF
TRBJ1-1,TRBV7-6,-,few,TGTGCCAGCAGCTCTGACAGTTTTGAAGCTTTCTTT,CASSSDSFEAFF
TRBJ2-3,TRBV2,-,-,TGTGCCAGCATACCGGGCCGCACCCCAGATACGCAGTATTTT,CASIPGRTPDTQYF
TRBJ1-4,TRBV7-6,TRBD1,-,TGTGCCAGCAGCCTAGGGACAGGGTCAACTAATGAAAAACTGTTTTTT,CASSLGTGSTNEKLFF
TRBJ2-1,TRBV9,TRBD2,once,TGTGCCAGCAGCGTAGACGCTAGCGGGGGGGCAGAAAATGAGCAGTTCTTC,CASSVDASGGAENEQFF
TRBJ2-1,TRBV6-6,-,few,TGTGCCAGTACACCGGGAGCTTACAATGAGCAGTTCTTC,CASTPGAYNEQFF
TRBJ2-7,TRBV23-1,-,few,TGCGCCAGCAGTCACGGGGGGCCCGTCTCCTACGAGCAGTACTTC,CASSHGGPVSYEQYF
TRBJ2-1,TRBV9,TRBD2,-,TGTGCCAGCAGCGCTCGACTAGCAGGCTACAATGAGCAGTTCTTC,CASSARLAGYNEQFF
TRBJ2-5,TRBV6-5,-,-,TGTGCCAGCAGTTACCGGAATCGGGAGACCCAGTACTTC,CASSYRNRETQYF
TRBJ1-2,TRBV7-9,TRBD1,few,TGTGCCAGCAGCCCTAAAGGACAGGATCTCCTCTATGGCTACACCTTC,CASSPKGQDLLYGYTF
TRBJ1-5,TRBV25-1,TRBD1,-,TGTGCCAGCAGTGAATTACGGGACAGGGGGAATCAGCCCCAGCATTTT,CASSELRDRGNQPQHF
TRBJ2-1,TRBV2,TRBD1,-,TGTGCCAGCTTGGGGACAGGTACTAACAATGAGCAGTTCTTC,CASLGTGTNNEQFF
TRBJ2-1,TRBV6-1,TRBD2,many,TGTGCCAGCAGTGAAAGCGGGGGGGCCTACAATGAGCAGTTCTTC,CASSESGGAYNEQFF
TRBJ1-2,TRBV12-3/TRBV12-4,TRBD1,few,TGTGCCAGCAGCGGCAGGGGGCCCTATGGCTACACCTTC,CASSGRGPYGYTF
TRBJ2-7,TRBV4-2,TRBD2,-,TGTGCCAGCAGCCCTTCTGAGACTAGCGGAACCATGTACGAGCAGTACTTC,CASSPSETSGTMYEQYF
TRBJ2-1,TRBV7-2,-,many,TGTGCCAGCAGCTTGGCCGCGCTGTACAATGAGCAGTTCTTC,CASSLAALYNEQFF
TRBJ1-5,TRBV19,-,few,TGTGCCAGTAGTATTATCAGGGACACAAATCAGCCCCAGCATTTT,CASSIIRDTNQPQHF
TRBJ2-1,TRBV4-2,-,-,TGTGCCAGCAGCCATCTCCCCGCCGCTGAGCAGTTCTTC,CASSHLPAAEQFF
TRBJ2-2,TRBV12-5,-,few,TGTGCTAGTGGCTGGGACGTGGGTCCCGGGGAGCTGTTTTTT,CASGWDVGPGELFF
TRBJ1-5,TRBV12-3/TRBV12-4,-,many,TGTGCCAGCAGAGGGGTAAGCAATCAGCCCCAGCATTTT,CASRGVSNQPQHF
TRBJ2-5,TRBV7-4,-,-,TGTGCCAGCAGTATTACCCAGGGGTGGGAGACCCAGTACTTC,CASSITQGWETQYF
TRBJ1-2,TRBV15,TRBD1,-,TGTGCCACCAGTCCCGACAGGGTAGGGGATGGCTACACCTTC,CATSPDRVGDGYTF
TRBJ1-1,TRBV7-9,-,-,TGTGCCAGCAGCCACCGGGGGGCAAGAGGGATGAACACTGAAGCTTTCTTT,CASSHRGARGMNTEAFF
TRBJ2-1,TRBV27,-,-,TGTGCCAGCAGTCCCTCCGGGCCCCACAATGAGCAGTTCTTC,CASSPSGPHNEQFF
TRBJ2-1,TRBV9,TRBD2,-,TGTGCCAGCAGCGTAGTAGGGGCTAGCGGGAATGAGCAGTTCTTC,CASSVVGASGNEQFF
TRBJ2-3,TRBV28,-,-,TGTGCCAGCAGTCCGCGGGGATCGACAGATGCGCAGTATTTT,CASSPRGSTDAQYF
TRBJ1-2,TRBV19,-,few,TGTGCCAGTAGCCCCCCGGGGCCCGCCTATGGCTACACCTTC,CASSPPGPAYGYTF
TRBJ1-5,TRBV28,-,-,TGTGCCAGCAGTCTGCACCCATGGGGGTCGGTAAATCAGCCCCAGCATTTT,CASSLHPWGSVNQPQHF
TRBJ1-1,TRBV19,-,few,TGTGCCAGTAATAGTAAAGTTGGTCACAGGGAGCGGGATGAAGCTTTCTTT,CASNSKVGHRERDEAFF
TRBJ2-6,TRBV7-6,-,-,TGTGCCAGCAGCTTAAAGGGGGGGGCGCGGGACAGAAACTCTGGGGCCAACGTCCTGACTTTC,CASSLKGGARDRNSGANVLTF
TRBJ1-1,TRBV7-9,-,-,TGTGCCAGCAGCCTGGTGGCAGGGTGGGGGAACACTGAAGCTTTCTTT,CASSLVAGWGNTEAFF
TRBJ1-2,TRBV29-1,-,-,TGCAGCGTTGAGCTTCAGGGAACTAACTATGGCTACACCTTC,CSVELQGTNYGYTF
TRBJ1-2,TRBV7-2,TRBD1,few,TGTGCCAGCAGCGGGCCGGACAGGGTCTGGGGCTACACCTTC,CASSGPDRVWGYTF
TRBJ2-1,TRBV27,-,-,TGTGCCAGCAGCCCCGGTGCCTCAACCTACAATGAGCAGTTCTTC,CASSPGASTYNEQFF
TRBJ2-1,TRBV7-2,TRBD1,many,TGTGCCAGCAGCTCGGACAGGGAGATCTACAATGAGCAGTTCTTC,CASSSDREIYNEQFF
TRBJ2-7,TRBV27,-,-,TGTGCCAGCAGCTTTACAGGGATCGACGAGCAGTACTTC,CASSFTGIDEQYF
TRBJ1-1,TRBV4-1,-,-,TGCGCCAGCAGCCAAGATATCCGCACTGAAGCTTTCTTT,CASSQDIRTEAFF
TRBJ1-1,TRBV5-6,-,few,TGTGCCAGCAGCCACCAGATAACTGAAGCTTTCTTT,CASSHQITEAFF
TRBJ2-2,TRBV10-2,TRBD2,-,TGCGCCAACACTCTGATAGCGGGTGGTACCGGGGAGCTGTTTTTT,CANTLIAGGTGELFF
TRBJ2-3,TRBV5-1,-,few,TGCGCCAGCAGCTTGGTAAGCTACACCCAAGGGTATTTT,CASSLVSYTQGYF
TRBJ1-4,TRBV7-8,-,few,TGTGCCAGCAGCGTAAGTGCCACCGGGACCCACGAAAAACTGTTTTTT,CASSVSATGTHEKLFF
TRBJ1-1,TRBV20-1,-,-,TGCAGTGCTAGAGACACAGGGCGGGGGAGTAACACTGAAGCTTTCTTT,CSARDTGRGSNTEAFF
TRBJ2-2,TRBV24-1,TRBD2,-,TGTGCCACCAGTGATTTGGCACTAGCGGGGAACACCGGGGAGCTGTTTTTT,CATSDLALAGNTGELFF
TRBJ1-2,TRBV4-3,-,-,TGCGCCAGCAGCCAAGTCGAAGGAGGCTACACCTTC,CASSQVEGGYTF
TRBJ2-3,TRBV20-1,-,-,TGCAGTGCTAGAGTTTTATCTGCAGATACGCAGTATTTT,CSARVLSADTQYF
TRBJ1-5,TRBV19,-,-,TGTGCCAGTAGTATTCTCGTTAGCAATCAGCCCCAGCATTTT,CASSILVSNQPQHF
TRBJ2-1,TRBV11-2,TRBD1,many,TGTGCCAGCAGCTCATGGCCCCGGGACAGACCCTACAATGAGCAGTTCTTC,CASSSWPRDRPYNEQFF
TRBJ1-1,TRBV4-1,TRBD1,-,TGCGCCAGCAGCCAGAGGACAGGGGGGAACACTGAAGCTTTCTTT,CASSQRTGGNTEAFF
TRBJ2-5,TRBV4-1,-,-,TGCGCCAGCAGCCAATGGGACACCGTCGGGGAGACCCAGTACTTC,CASSQWDTVGETQYF
TRBJ2-6,TRBV6-1,-,once,TGTGCCAGCAGGGTCCAGGACTCTGGGGCCAACGTCCTGAGTTTC,CASRVQDSGANVLSF
TRBJ2-1,TRBV12-3/TRBV12-4,TRBD2,few,TGTGCCAGCAGTTTGGGGGGGGGAACCAACAATGAGCAGTTCTTC,CASSLGGGTNNEQFF
TRBJ2-7,TRBV6-1,-,few,TGTGCCAGCAGTGAAGTTGGCCAGAACTCCTACGAGCAGTACTTC,CASSEVGQNSYEQYF
TRBJ2-7,TRBV20-1,-,-,TGCAGTGCTAGAGCCACATCTTCCTACGAGCAGTACTTC,CSARATSSYEQYF
TRBJ2-3,TRBV7-6,-,many,TGTGCCAGCAGCTTAAGGGGAGGAGTTCCAGGCACAGATACGCAGTATTTT,CASSLRGGVPGTDTQYF
TRBJ2-3,TRBV7-8,-,few,TGTGCCAGCAGCTTAGCTACTGACCAACGGGATACGCAGTATTTT,CASSLATDQRDTQYF
TRBJ2-1,TRBV4-1,TRBD2,few,TGCGCCAGCAGCCAAGGAGGGACTAGCGGGGGGCTTCTCTACAATGAGCAGTTCTTC,CASSQGGTSGGLLYNEQFF
TRBJ2-7,TRBV7-6,-,-,TGTGCCAGCTATCGGACAGTCCCCTACGAGCAGTACTTC,CASYRTVPYEQYF
TRBJ2-7,TRBV20-1,-,-,TGCAGCGCTCCTCAGGCAGACACTAATTACTACGAGCAGTACTTC,CSAPQADTNYYEQYF
TRBJ2-7,TRBV12-3/TRBV12-4,TRBD1,-,TGTGCCAGCAGTCCATGGACAGGGGGCGGGTACGAGCAGTACTTC,CASSPWTGGGYEQYF